This T cell receptor (beta chain) derives from a study of OX40 agonist ivuxolimab in advanced cancers. Overall study: Of mixed ages from about 23 to 79 and averaging about 60 years, the group was 65% to 85% male. General study results and limits: Dose levels from 0.1 to 3.0 mg/kg saw CD4+ and CD8+ blood T cells expand clonally by week 6.

The repertoire was sequenced with immunoSEQ multiplex PCR; TCRdb's copy has only in-frame clones and lacks some. The sample consists of more than 60,000 clones, about 93% of them appearing once. The germline gives CDR1 MDHEN, CDR2 SYDVKM. Trimming removed 6 bases at V and 2 bases at J, with 10 bases between. The CDR3 is made up of 13 amino acids. A word on this clone: Its antigen is not known.

The chain has TRBV28 and TRBJ1-2; D is unclear. The sample was CD4+ or CD8+ T cells sorted from blood, taken in a trial of the OX40 agonist ivuxolimab. The sequence derives from an adult with an advanced solid tumor such as melanoma, head and neck, liver or kidney cancer. The CDR3 here is CASSPWANYGYTF. CDR3 nucleotide sequence: TGTGCCAGCAGCCCCTGGGCGAACTATGGCTACACCTTC.